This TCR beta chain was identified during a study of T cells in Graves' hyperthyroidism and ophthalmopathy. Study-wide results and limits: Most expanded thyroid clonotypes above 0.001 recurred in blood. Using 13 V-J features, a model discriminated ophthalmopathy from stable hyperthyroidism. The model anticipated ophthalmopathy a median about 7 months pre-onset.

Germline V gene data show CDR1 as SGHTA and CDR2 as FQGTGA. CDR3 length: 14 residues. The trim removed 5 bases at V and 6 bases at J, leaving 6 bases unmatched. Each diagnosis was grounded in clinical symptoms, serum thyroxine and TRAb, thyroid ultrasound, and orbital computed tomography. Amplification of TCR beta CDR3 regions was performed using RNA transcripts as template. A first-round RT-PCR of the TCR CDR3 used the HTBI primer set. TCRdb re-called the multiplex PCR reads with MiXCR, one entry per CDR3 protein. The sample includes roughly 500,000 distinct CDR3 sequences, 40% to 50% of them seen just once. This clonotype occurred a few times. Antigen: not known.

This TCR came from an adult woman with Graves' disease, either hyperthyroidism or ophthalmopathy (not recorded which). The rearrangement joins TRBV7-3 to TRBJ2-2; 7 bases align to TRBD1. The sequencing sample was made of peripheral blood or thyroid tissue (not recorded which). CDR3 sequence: CASSTYGQAGELFF. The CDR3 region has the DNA TGTGCCAGCAGCACCTACGGACAGGCCGGGGAGCTGTTTTTT.